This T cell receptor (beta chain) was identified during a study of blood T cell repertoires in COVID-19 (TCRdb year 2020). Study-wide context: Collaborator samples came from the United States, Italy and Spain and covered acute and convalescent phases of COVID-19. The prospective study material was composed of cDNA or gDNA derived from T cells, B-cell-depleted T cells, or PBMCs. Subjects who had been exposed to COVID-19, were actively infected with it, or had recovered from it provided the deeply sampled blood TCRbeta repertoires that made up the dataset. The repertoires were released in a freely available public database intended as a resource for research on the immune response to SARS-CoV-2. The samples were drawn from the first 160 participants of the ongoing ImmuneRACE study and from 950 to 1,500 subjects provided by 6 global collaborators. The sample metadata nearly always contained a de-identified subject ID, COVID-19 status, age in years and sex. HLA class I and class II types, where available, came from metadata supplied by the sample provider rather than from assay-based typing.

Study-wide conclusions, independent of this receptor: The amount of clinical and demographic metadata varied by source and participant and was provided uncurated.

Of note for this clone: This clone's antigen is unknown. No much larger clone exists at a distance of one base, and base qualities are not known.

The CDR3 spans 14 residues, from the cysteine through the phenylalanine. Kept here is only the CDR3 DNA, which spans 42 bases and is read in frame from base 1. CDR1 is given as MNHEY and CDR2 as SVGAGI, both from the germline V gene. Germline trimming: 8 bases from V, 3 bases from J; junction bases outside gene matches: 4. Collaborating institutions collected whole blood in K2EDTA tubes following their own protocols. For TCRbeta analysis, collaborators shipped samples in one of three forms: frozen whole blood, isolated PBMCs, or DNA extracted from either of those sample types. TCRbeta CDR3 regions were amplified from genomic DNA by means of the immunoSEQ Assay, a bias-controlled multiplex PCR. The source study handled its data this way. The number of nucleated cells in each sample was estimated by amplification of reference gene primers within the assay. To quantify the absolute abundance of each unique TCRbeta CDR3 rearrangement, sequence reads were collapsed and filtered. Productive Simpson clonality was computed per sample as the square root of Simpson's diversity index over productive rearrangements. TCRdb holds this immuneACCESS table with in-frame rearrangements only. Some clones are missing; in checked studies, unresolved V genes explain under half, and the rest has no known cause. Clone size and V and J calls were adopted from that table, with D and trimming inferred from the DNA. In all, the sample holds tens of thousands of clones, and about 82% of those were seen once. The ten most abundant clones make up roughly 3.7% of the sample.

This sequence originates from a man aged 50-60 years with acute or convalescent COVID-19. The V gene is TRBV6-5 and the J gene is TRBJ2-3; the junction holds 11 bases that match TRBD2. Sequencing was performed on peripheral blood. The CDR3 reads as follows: CASRPSGRTDTQYF. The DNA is TGTGCCAGCCGGCCTAGCGGGAGGACAGATACGCAGTATTTT.